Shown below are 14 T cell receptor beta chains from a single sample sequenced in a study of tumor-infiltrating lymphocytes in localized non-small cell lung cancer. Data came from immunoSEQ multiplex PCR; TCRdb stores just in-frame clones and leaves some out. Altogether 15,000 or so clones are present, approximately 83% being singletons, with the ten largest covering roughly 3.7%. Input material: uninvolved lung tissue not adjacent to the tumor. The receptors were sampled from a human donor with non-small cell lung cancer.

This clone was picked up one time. The CDR3 loop is CASSEVGAGAAEQYF. The CDR3 region has the DNA TGTGCCAGCAGTGAAGTGGGAGCGGGAGCAGCTGAGCAGTACTTC. The chain carries TRBV6-1 and TRBJ2-7; 8 bases agree with TRBD2. The CDR3 sequence is 15 residues long. The junction had 9 bases not matched to a gene; V was cut back by 1 base and J by 7 bases. Germline V CDR1 and CDR2: MNHNS, SASEGT.

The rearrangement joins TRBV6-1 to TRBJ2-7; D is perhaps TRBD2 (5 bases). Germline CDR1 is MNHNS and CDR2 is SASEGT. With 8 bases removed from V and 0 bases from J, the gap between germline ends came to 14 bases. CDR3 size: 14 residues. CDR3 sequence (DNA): TGTGCCAGCCTCCCGACGGGAAGCTCCTACGAGCAGTACTTC. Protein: CASLPTGSSYEQYF.

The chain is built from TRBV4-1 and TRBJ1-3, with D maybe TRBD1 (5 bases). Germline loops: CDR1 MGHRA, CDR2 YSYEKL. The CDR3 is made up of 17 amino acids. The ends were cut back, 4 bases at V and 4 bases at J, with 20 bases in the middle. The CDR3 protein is CASSPQDGGMGGNTIYF. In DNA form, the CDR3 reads TGCGCCAGCAGCCCTCAGGATGGGGGGATGGGAGGAAACACCATATATTTT.

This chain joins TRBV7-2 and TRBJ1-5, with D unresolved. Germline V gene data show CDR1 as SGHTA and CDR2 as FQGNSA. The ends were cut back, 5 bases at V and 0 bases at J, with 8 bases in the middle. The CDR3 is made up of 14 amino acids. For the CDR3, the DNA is TGTGCCAGCAGCAGCAGGATTAGCAATCAGCCCCAGCATTTT. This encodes CASSSRISNQPQHF.

CDR3 in DNA: TGTGCCAGCAGTGTCCGGGTCTTTAATGAAAAACTGTTTTTT. Protein sequence: CASSVRVFNEKLFF. The chain uses TRBV6-1 and TRBJ1-4; D not resolved. Trimming pared 4 bases from V and 4 bases from J, leaving 10 bases between. Germline loops: CDR1 MNHNS, CDR2 SASEGT. The length of the CDR3 is 14 residues.

CDR3: CASSAYRGQDTQYF. The DNA of the CDR3 is TGCGCCAGCAGCGCCTACAGGGGGCAAGATACGCAGTATTTT. V and J are TRBV5-1 and TRBJ2-3, with 9 bases fitting TRBD1. The germline V gene has CDR1 SGHRS and CDR2 YFSETQ. The CDR3 loop spans 14 amino acids. V lost 4 bases and J lost 5; bases outside the gene matches: 5. The variable domain in full, with the rest retrieved from reference TRBV5-1 and TRBJ2-3, is KAGVTQTPRYLIKTRGQQVTLSCSPISGHRSVSWYQQTPGQGLQFLFEYFSETQRNKGNFPGRFSGRQFSNSRSEMNVSTLELGDSALYLCASSAYRGQDTQYFGPGTRLTVL.

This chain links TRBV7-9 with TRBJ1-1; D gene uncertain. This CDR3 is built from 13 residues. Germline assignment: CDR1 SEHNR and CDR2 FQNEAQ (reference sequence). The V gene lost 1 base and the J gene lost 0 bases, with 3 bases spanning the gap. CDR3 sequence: CASSLVMNTEAFF. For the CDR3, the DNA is TGTGCCAGCAGCTTAGTTATGAACACTGAAGCTTTCTTT.

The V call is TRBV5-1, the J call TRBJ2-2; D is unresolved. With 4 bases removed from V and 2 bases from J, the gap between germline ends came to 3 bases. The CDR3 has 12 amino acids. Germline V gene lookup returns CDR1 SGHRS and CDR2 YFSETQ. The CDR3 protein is CASSLNTGELFF. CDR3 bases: TGCGCCAGCAGCCTAAACACCGGGGAGCTGTTTTTT.

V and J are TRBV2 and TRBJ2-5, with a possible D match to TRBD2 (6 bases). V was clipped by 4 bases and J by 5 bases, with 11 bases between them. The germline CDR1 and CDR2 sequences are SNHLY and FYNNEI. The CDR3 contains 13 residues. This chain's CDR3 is CASSATSRETQYF. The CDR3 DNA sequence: TGTGCCAGCAGTGCCACTAGCCGGGAGACCCAGTACTTC.

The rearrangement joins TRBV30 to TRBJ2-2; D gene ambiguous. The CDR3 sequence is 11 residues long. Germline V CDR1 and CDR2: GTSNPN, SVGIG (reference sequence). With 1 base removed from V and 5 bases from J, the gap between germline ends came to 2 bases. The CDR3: CAWSATGELFF. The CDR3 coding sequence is TGTGCCTGGAGTGCAACCGGGGAGCTGTTTTTT.

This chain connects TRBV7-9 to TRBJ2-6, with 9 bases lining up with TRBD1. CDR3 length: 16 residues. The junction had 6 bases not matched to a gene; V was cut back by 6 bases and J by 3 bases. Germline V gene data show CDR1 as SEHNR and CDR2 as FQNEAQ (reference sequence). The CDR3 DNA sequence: TGTGCCAGCAGTCGTGGACAGGGGATTGGGGCCAACGTCCTGACTTTC. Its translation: CASSRGQGIGANVLTF.

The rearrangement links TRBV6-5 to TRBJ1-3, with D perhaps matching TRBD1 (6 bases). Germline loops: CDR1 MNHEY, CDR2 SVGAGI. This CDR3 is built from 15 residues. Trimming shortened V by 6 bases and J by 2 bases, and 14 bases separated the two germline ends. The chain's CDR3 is CASSPQGVPGNTIYF. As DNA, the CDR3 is TGTGCCAGCAGCCCACAGGGTGTTCCTGGAAACACCATATATTTT.

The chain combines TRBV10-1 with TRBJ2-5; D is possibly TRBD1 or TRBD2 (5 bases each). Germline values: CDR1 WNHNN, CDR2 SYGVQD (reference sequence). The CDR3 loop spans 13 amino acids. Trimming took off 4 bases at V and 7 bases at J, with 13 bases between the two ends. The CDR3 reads CASSAGTQGTQYF. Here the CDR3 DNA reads TGCGCCAGCAGTGCAGGGACGCAGGGGACCCAGTACTTC.

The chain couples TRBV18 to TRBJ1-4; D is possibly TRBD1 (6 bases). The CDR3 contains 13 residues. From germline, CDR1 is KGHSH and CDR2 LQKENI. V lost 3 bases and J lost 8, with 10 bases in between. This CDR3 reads CASSPMTGEKLFF. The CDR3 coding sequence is TGTGCCAGCTCACCGATGACAGGAGAAAAACTGTTTTTT.